The 20 T cell receptor beta chains below were found in one sample sequenced in a study of response to subunit inactivated influenza vaccine. TCRdb re-called the RT-PCR reads through MiXCR, storing one row per CDR3 protein. This sample has more than 450,000 distinct CDR3 sequences, with approximately 10% found just once. These same data were also listed under a study on T cells expressing NK-cell markers. From that study: TCR beta libraries carry UMIs added by 5'RACE template switching.

The source was PBMCs from blood, collected on the day of vaccination. The source of these receptors is a man in his fifties or sixties who received an inactivated influenza vaccine.

This clonotype was seen a handful of times. The chain links TRBV4-3 to TRBJ1-4; no definite D call. Germline loops: CDR1 LGHNA, CDR2 YSLEER. V shed 4 bases and J shed 3 bases, with 15 bases lying between them. CDR3 size: 16 residues. DNA for the CDR3: TGCGCCAGCAGCCGGCACATCAACAAAGCTAATGAAAAACTGTTTTTT. This sequence encodes CASSRHINKANEKLFF.

The chain carries TRBV4-3 and TRBJ2-3, with D perhaps being TRBD1 or TRBD2 (5 bases each). The V end was cut by 3 bases, the J end by 10 bases, with 14 bases between. CDR3 size: 13 residues. The germline V gene encodes CDR1 LGHNA and CDR2 YSLEER. For the CDR3, the DNA is TGCGCCAGCAGCCAGGGACCGAGTAGCGCGCAGTATTTT. Its translation is CASSQGPSSAQYF.

This clonotype turned up a few times. The rearrangement joins TRBV12-3 or TRBV12-4 to TRBJ1-1; D gene ambiguous. The CDR3 covers 12 residues. V was shortened by 6 bases and J by 1 base, with 6 bases between the two germline ends. The CDR3 nucleotides are TGTGCCAGCAGAGAGGGGAACACTGAAGCTTTCTTT. It encodes CASREGNTEAFF.

This clonotype was picked up a small number of times. The V and J genes are TRBV18 and TRBJ2-1, with 10 bases fitting TRBD2. V gave up 4 bases and J gave up 9 bases; unmatched junction bases: 9. The V gene's germline CDR1 is KGHSH and CDR2 LQKENI. The CDR3 is 15 residues long. The CDR3 spells CASSRSASGSGEQFF. CDR3 DNA: TGTGCCAGCTCACGGTCGGCTAGCGGGAGCGGTGAGCAGTTCTTC.

The J gene is TRBJ2-1, the V gene TRBV27; possible D gene TRBD2, 6 bases. Germline lookup yields CDR1 MNHEY and CDR2 SMNVEV (reference sequence). Trimming left V 4 bases short and J 8 bases short, with 12 bases between. The CDR3 covers 13 residues. CDR3 amino acids: CASSYQTSYEQFF. In DNA, the CDR3 is TGTGCCAGCAGTTACCAGACTAGTTATGAGCAGTTCTTC.

This chain joins TRBV6-5 and TRBJ2-7; TRBD2 matches at 9 bases. The ends lost 0 bases at V and 5 bases at J; junction bases unmatched: 11. Germline V CDR1 and CDR2: MNHEY, SVGAGI. The CDR3 consists of 17 residues. The CDR3 protein is CASSYSSFASGNHEQYF. CDR3 sequence (DNA): TGTGCCAGCAGTTACTCGAGTTTCGCTAGCGGGAACCACGAGCAGTACTTC.

In this sample, this clonotype turned up a few times. This chain joins TRBV29-1 and TRBJ2-6; TRBD2 might be the D (5 bases). Germline-derived CDR1 and CDR2 are SQVTM and ANQGSEA. This CDR3 contains 16 residues. V lost 6 bases and J 0 bases, leaving 15 bases between the germline ends. CDR3 nucleotides: TGCAGCGTCGCCGGAGACTACCGCTCTGGGGCCAACGTCCTGACTTTC. This codes for CSVAGDYRSGANVLTF.

Regarding this clonotype: A read error may explain this, as a much larger clone is one base away. The chain couples TRBV7-2 to TRBJ2-1; no reliable D call. Germline V gene sequence: CDR1 SGHTA, CDR2 FQGNSA. The CDR3 is 15 amino acids. Here the CDR3 DNA reads TGTGCCAGCAGCTTAGTTGGCAGTTCCTACAAGGAGCAGTTCTTC. It translates to CASSLVGSSYKEQFF.

This clonotype was detected a few times. This chain uses TRBV4-1 with TRBJ2-2; 9 bases align to TRBD1. Germline CDR1 reads MGHRA; CDR2 reads YSYEKL. V shed 4 bases, J shed 1 base, and the junction held 4 bases outside the gene matches. The CDR3 spans 16 residues. In DNA form, the CDR3 reads TGCGCCAGCAGCCTACGGACAGGGGAGAACACCGGGGAGCTGTTTTTT. This sequence encodes CASSLRTGENTGELFF.

This clonotype was recorded a few times. J is TRBJ2-7 and V is TRBV20-1; 8 bases line up with TRBD2. The V gene end was trimmed by 5 bases and the J gene end by 2 bases; junction bases not matched to a gene: 8. Germline V CDR1 and CDR2: DFQATT, SNEGSKA (reference sequence). The CDR3 runs to 14 residues. The CDR3 region has the DNA TGCAGTGCTCCTCGGGGGGGAGCGACCTACGAGCAGTACTTC. Translating gives CSAPRGGATYEQYF.

This chain joins TRBV28 and TRBJ1-6; D ambiguous. CDR1 and CDR2 from the germline V gene are MDHEN and SYDVKM. This CDR3 has 13 amino acids. The germline V and J ends were trimmed by 7 bases and 9 bases, with 13 bases remaining between them. This CDR3 is CASTRVTSSPLHF. The CDR3, as DNA: TGTGCCAGCACAAGGGTCACTAGTTCACCCCTCCACTTT.

This clonotype was seen many times. CDR3 DNA: TGTGCCAGCAGCTTTAGGACTAGCGCTACAGATACGCAGTATTTT. It translates to CASSFRTSATDTQYF. This chain uses TRBV7-6 with TRBJ2-3, with 9 positions matching TRBD2. Germline CDR1 SGHVS, CDR2 FNYEAQ. The CDR3 has 15 amino acids. J lost 3 bases, V lost 3 bases, and 4 bases had no gene match. Filled out from reference TRBV7-6 and TRBJ2-3, the complete variable domain reads GAGVSQSPRYKVTKRGQDVALRCDPISGHVSLYWYRQALGQGPEFLTYFNYEAQQDKSGLPNDRFSAERPEGSISTLTIQRTEQRDSAMYRCASSFRTSATDTQYFGPGTRLTVL.

This clonotype has a count of ten or more. The chain combines TRBV7-2 with TRBJ2-1; no definite D call. The CDR3 runs 15 residues. V lost 1 base, J lost 4 bases, and 11 bases lay in between. The germline V gene has CDR1 SGHTA and CDR2 FQGNSA. CDR3 residues: CASSLEGRMYNEQFF. In DNA, the CDR3 is TGTGCCAGCAGCTTAGAAGGACGCATGTACAATGAGCAGTTCTTC.

The chain carries TRBV4-3 and TRBJ2-5; D may be TRBD2 (6 bases). The CDR3 has 15 amino acids. Between the trimmed V and J ends, which lost 5 bases and 3 bases, there was a span of 16 bases. CDR1 LGHNA and CDR2 YSLEER come from the germline V gene. CDR3 amino acids: CASSYFRDLKETQYF. As DNA, the CDR3 is TGCGCCAGCAGCTACTTCCGGGACTTAAAAGAGACCCAGTACTTC.

The J gene is TRBJ2-1, the V gene TRBV19, with 16 bases lining up with TRBD2. Germline V lookup: CDR1 LNHDA, CDR2 SQIVND (reference sequence). Trimming took 3 bases from V and 10 from J; bases not matched to a gene: 6. The CDR3 contains 16 residues. CDR3 amino acids: CASSIGTSGRAREQFF. The DNA of the CDR3 is TGTGCCAGTAGTATTGGGACTAGCGGGAGGGCGAGGGAGCAGTTCTTC.

This clonotype was counted a few times. V is TRBV14 and J is TRBJ2-3; D gene uncertain. The CDR3 contains 14 residues. CDR1 is SGHDN and CDR2 is FVKESK in the germline V gene. Trimming left V 0 bases short and J 5 bases short, with 9 bases between. Here the CDR3 reads CASSQEEPVDTQYF. The CDR3, as DNA: TGTGCCAGCAGCCAAGAAGAACCTGTAGATACGCAGTATTTT.

This clonotype was recorded a few times. The V and J genes are TRBV7-9 and TRBJ2-5, with D perhaps matching TRBD2 (7 bases). In germline, CDR1 is SEHNR, CDR2 FQNEAQ (reference sequence). This CDR3 contains 15 residues. The germline V and J ends were trimmed by 5 bases and 4 bases, with 17 bases remaining between them. The CDR3 DNA is TGTGCCAGCAGCGGGGGGGCCCTTTTTAGAGAGACCCAGTACTTC. Translation gives CASSGGALFRETQYF.

In regard to this clonotype: At one of its ends the junction is not consistent with the germline gene, which may arise from a read error. CDR3 DNA sequence: TGTGCCAGCGGACCGTATCGGGGCACAGATACGCAGAATTTT. Protein product: CASGPYRGTDTQNF. The chain recombines TRBV2 with TRBJ2-3; D possibly uses TRBD1 or TRBD2 (5 bases each). This CDR3 spans 14 amino acids. Germline V gene lookup returns CDR1 SNHLY and CDR2 FYNNEI.

The chain combines TRBV6-2 or TRBV6-3 with TRBJ2-7; the D gene is possibly TRBD2 (6 bases). Trimming took 8 bases from V and 5 from J, leaving 19 bases between them. CDR1 MNHEY and CDR2 SVGEGT come from the germline V gene. The CDR3 consists of 14 residues. The CDR3 here is CASGNPSGVHEQYF. Here the CDR3 DNA reads TGTGCCAGCGGGAATCCGTCGGGAGTCCACGAGCAGTACTTC.

The V call is TRBV28, the J call TRBJ2-7, with D unclear. Germline-derived CDR1 and CDR2 are MDHEN and SYDVKM. This CDR3 is 17 amino acids long. Trimming left V 6 bases short and J 1 base short, with 22 bases between. The CDR3 loop reads CASSLFGGSSVSYEQYF. In nucleotides, the CDR3 is TGTGCCAGCAGCCTGTTTGGCGGAAGTAGTGTTTCCTACGAGCAGTACTTC.